This TCR beta chain was sequenced in a study of a mutant IDH1 vaccine in newly diagnosed glioma listed by TCRdb under 2021. Turning to the overall study: Eight vaccinations were administered to patients in weeks 1, 3, 5, 7, 11, 15, 19 and 23, corresponding to visits V03 through V10. Vaccination was initiated 4-6 weeks after radiotherapy alone, or concurrently with temozolomide cycles in the chemotherapy-containing groups. Of the roughly 34 treated patients, about 62% were male and approximately 38% were female, and the mean age was approximately 40 years. Before enrollment, patients had received standard therapy of radiotherapy alone, temozolomide alone, or radiochemotherapy with temozolomide; most received the combination. Peripheral blood was drawn at six visits: V03 (baseline), V05, V07, V10, V12 and V13. Longitudinal TCRB deep sequencing was done for fewer than 30 treated patients, wherever samples were available for exploratory analyses.

Library prep was done by the immunoSEQ multiplex PCR assay. Rearranged TCR beta chain sequences were amplified using the hsTCRB Kit according to the manufacturer's protocol. An Illumina MiSeq was used to sequence the TCRB libraries. In the authors' own workflow: The proprietary platform of the kit vendor was used for demultiplexing, trimming and gene mapping. TCRdb obtained this table from immuneACCESS and retained in-frame rearrangements with V and J assigned. These tables miss some clones; where compared with another copy, unresolved V genes account for less than half of the shortfall, and the remainder is unexplained. V and J calls and clone size follow that table, whereas D and trimming were derived from the DNA. In all, the sample holds around 29,000 clones, and roughly 90% of those were seen once. The ten largest clonotypes hold approximately 3.4% of the sample. Sample time point, as interpreted from the label and publication: week 5, during vaccination. A 20-mer mutant IDH1 peptide at 300 micrograms in Montanide made up each vaccine dose, which was injected subcutaneously together with topical imiquimod. All donors had newly diagnosed IDH1-mutant astrocytomas of WHO grade 3 or 4 that showed loss of nuclear ATRX. The samples were drawn from NOA16, a multicentre, single-arm, open-label phase I trial in Germany that tested a mutant IDH1 peptide vaccine in humans for the first time. Genomic DNA for TCRB sequencing was extracted from EDTA blood using the DNeasy Blood and Tissue Kit.

Per the germline V gene (reference sequence), SGHNT is the CDR1 and YYREEE is the CDR2. The CDR3 numbers 15 residues from cysteine through phenylalanine. The read is trimmed to its CDR3 DNA, 45 bases read in frame from base 1. The junction shows trimming of 5 bases on V and 2 bases on J, and the gene matches do not reach 6 bases of it. Results the study describes overall, beyond this receptor: No apparent relationship was observed between pseudoprogression and alterations in the top peripheral T cell clonotypes detected by TCRB sequencing. Availability determined which PBMC samples were chosen for TCRB deep sequencing. Across multiple MHC alleles, vaccine-induced immune responses were seen in 90% to 95% of patients. According to the authors, sample limitations meant that analyses of patient blood samples could not be reproduced.

Turning to this clone: The antigen it recognizes is unknown. Per-nucleotide qualities are absent, and no much larger clonotype sits a single base away.

This sequence uses TRBV5-4 and TRBJ1-3; 8 bases in between match TRBD1. Sequencing used peripheral blood mononuclear cells (PBMCs), obtained from a glioma patient whose treatment included an IDH1 peptide vaccine. This receptor was taken from a woman aged 40 to 50 with glioma. Some clones in this sample may be carry-over from other donors' samples. The CDR3 region has the sequence CASSQQGATGNTIYF. The DNA sequence is as follows: TGTGCCAGCAGTCAGCAGGGGGCGACTGGAAACACCATATATTTT.